This T cell receptor (beta chain) was captured by sequencing in a study of early stage breast cancer tumors. Regarding this clone: Its antigen is currently unknown.

CDR1 is SGHVS and CDR2 is FQNEAQ in the germline V gene. V was clipped by 5 bases and J by 5 bases; unmatched bases: 14. This CDR3 is 18 amino acids long. Blood replicates held 0.5 ug DNA, tumor or normal breast about 1.5 ug, two each. Repertoires were generated with immunoSEQ multiplex PCR, while TCRdb's copy carries only in-frame clones and drops some. The sample lists around 7,900 clones, around 60% occurring once. Whole-study results and caveats: Enriched TCRB sequences shared across patients were mostly commonly generated sequences. Tumors had approximately 2.5-fold higher T cell density than normal breast.

The chain couples TRBV7-8 to TRBJ2-1; 11 nucleotides line up with TRBD2. The specimen was breast tumor tissue. This sequence was found in a person aged 70 to 85 with breast cancer. CDR3 nucleotide sequence: TGTGCCAGCAGCCGTAGCGGGGGGGCGTTACGGGCCGACAATGAGCAGTTCTTC. Translation: CASSRSGGALRADNEQFF. Variable domain in full (rest from reference TRBV7-8 and TRBJ2-1): GAGVSQSPRYKVAKRGQDVALRCDPISGHVSLFWYQQALGQGPEFLTYFQNEAQLDKSGLPSDRFFAERPEGSVSTLKIQRTQQEDSAVYLCASSRSGGALRADNEQFFGPGTRLTVL.